A selection of T cell receptor beta chains follows, all from one sample in a study of cytotoxic CD8 clonotypes in ibrutinib-treated CLL. Clones were read by immunoSEQ multiplex PCR, and TCRdb kept only the in-frame ones, dropping some. The sample lists tens of thousands of clones, around 69% seen once, with around 54% in the top ten. The source material was PBMCs, sampled at disease progression, from a patient treated with ibrutinib. The receptor source for this set is a human donor with chronic lymphocytic leukemia. Both conserved end residues are part of each CDR3. The D gene is left open where the match is weak. Some rows have no size entry. The others give once, few or many, or a class for an expanded clone.

d_gene: -; j_gene: TRBJ1-3; abundance: -; v_gene: TRBV9; CDR3aa: CASSVNGNLGNTIYF; CDR3nt: TGTGCCAGCAGCGTAAACGGAAATCTTGGAAACACCATATATTTT
d_gene: -; j_gene: TRBJ1-2; abundance: -; v_gene: TRBV2; CDR3aa: CASSDQGNYGYTF; CDR3nt: TGTGCCAGCAGTGATCAGGGTAACTATGGCTACACCTTC
d_gene: TRBD1; j_gene: TRBJ2-5; abundance: -; v_gene: TRBV7-9; CDR3aa: CASTLTGRETQYF; CDR3nt: TGTGCCAGCACCCTGACAGGGCGGGAGACCCAGTACTTC
d_gene: TRBD1; j_gene: TRBJ1-1; abundance: -; v_gene: TRBV4-1; CDR3aa: CASSPRQGENTEAFF; CDR3nt: TGCGCCAGCAGCCCCCGACAGGGAGAGAACACTGAAGCTTTCTTT
d_gene: TRBD1; j_gene: TRBJ2-7; abundance: -; v_gene: TRBV13; CDR3aa: CASSLTGFEQYF; CDR3nt: TGTGCCAGCAGCCTGACAGGGTTCGAGCAGTACTTC
d_gene: TRBD1; j_gene: TRBJ1-2; abundance: -; v_gene: TRBV5-4; CDR3aa: CASSRTGEVYGYTF; CDR3nt: TGTGCCAGCAGTCGGACAGGGGAAGTCTATGGCTACACCTTC
d_gene: TRBD1; j_gene: TRBJ1-1; abundance: -; v_gene: TRBV19; CDR3aa: CASSLTGTGNTEAFF; CDR3nt: TGTGCCAGTAGCCTGACCGGGACAGGGAACACTGAAGCTTTCTTT
d_gene: -; j_gene: TRBJ2-2; abundance: -; v_gene: TRBV5-1; CDR3aa: CASRRGTNTGELFF; CDR3nt: TGCGCCAGCAGAAGGGGTACGAACACCGGGGAGCTGTTTTTT
d_gene: TRBD1; j_gene: TRBJ2-1; abundance: few; v_gene: TRBV6-1; CDR3aa: CASKLTGGNEQFF; CDR3nt: TGTGCCAGCAAGCTTACAGGGGGCAATGAGCAGTTCTTC
d_gene: TRBD2; j_gene: TRBJ2-2; abundance: -; v_gene: TRBV10-3; CDR3aa: CAISETSGVPRGELFF; CDR3nt: TGTGCCATCAGTGAGACTAGCGGGGTCCCTAGAGGGGAGCTGTTTTTT
d_gene: -; j_gene: TRBJ2-1; abundance: few; v_gene: TRBV9; CDR3aa: CASSVDAGEQFF; CDR3nt: TGTGCCAGCAGCGTAGATGCGGGCGAGCAGTTCTTC
d_gene: -; j_gene: TRBJ2-1; abundance: -; v_gene: TRBV4-1; CDR3aa: CASSRASGHNEQFF; CDR3nt: TGCGCCAGCAGCCGGGCTTCGGGGCACAATGAGCAGTTCTTC
d_gene: -; j_gene: TRBJ2-2; abundance: -; v_gene: TRBV2; CDR3aa: CASSRDSSNTGELFF; CDR3nt: TGTGCCAGCAGCCGAGACAGTTCGAACACCGGGGAGCTGTTTTTT
d_gene: -; j_gene: TRBJ1-1; abundance: -; v_gene: TRBV5-4; CDR3aa: CASSPRGRSMNTEAFF; CDR3nt: TGTGCCAGCAGCCCCCGCGGGAGGTCCATGAACACTGAAGCTTTCTTT
d_gene: TRBD1; j_gene: TRBJ1-1; abundance: -; v_gene: TRBV7-6; CDR3aa: CASSLAGGQGTEAFF; CDR3nt: TGTGCCAGCAGCTTAGCAGGGGGCCAGGGCACTGAAGCTTTCTTT
d_gene: -; j_gene: TRBJ2-3; abundance: few; v_gene: TRBV5-1; CDR3aa: CASRGEGTQYF; CDR3nt: TGCGCCAGCAGGGGAGAGGGTACGCAGTATTTT
d_gene: -; j_gene: TRBJ1-6; abundance: -; v_gene: TRBV18; CDR3aa: CASSPDLDSPLHF; CDR3nt: TGTGCCAGCTCACCCGACCTGGATTCACCCCTCCACTTT
d_gene: -; j_gene: TRBJ2-3; abundance: -; v_gene: TRBV19; CDR3aa: CASSISSDTQYF; CDR3nt: TGTGCCAGTAGTATAAGTTCGGATACGCAGTATTTT
d_gene: TRBD2; j_gene: TRBJ2-1; abundance: many; v_gene: TRBV7-3; CDR3aa: CASSLIAGDYNEQFF; CDR3nt: TGTGCCAGCAGCTTAATAGCGGGGGACTACAATGAGCAGTTCTTC
d_gene: TRBD1; j_gene: TRBJ1-2; abundance: -; v_gene: TRBV7-8; CDR3aa: CASSAGQGNYGYTF; CDR3nt: TGTGCCAGCAGCGCTGGACAGGGCAACTATGGCTACACCTTC
d_gene: -; j_gene: TRBJ1-1; abundance: -; v_gene: TRBV4-1; CDR3aa: CASSLVGGADEAFF; CDR3nt: TGCGCCAGCAGCCTCGTGGGGGGGGCTGATGAAGCTTTCTTT
d_gene: -; j_gene: TRBJ1-2; abundance: -; v_gene: TRBV12-1; CDR3aa: CASSFGTGSGYTF; CDR3nt: -
d_gene: -; j_gene: TRBJ2-2; abundance: -; v_gene: TRBV2; CDR3aa: CASTDRVTGELFF; CDR3nt: TGTGCCAGCACGGACAGAGTAACCGGGGAGCTGTTTTTT
d_gene: -; j_gene: TRBJ1-1; abundance: -; v_gene: TRBV4-1; CDR3aa: CASSQVVNTEAFF; CDR3nt: TGCGCCAGCAGCCAAGTCGTGAACACTGAAGCTTTCTTT
d_gene: -; j_gene: TRBJ2-7; abundance: many; v_gene: TRBV4-2; CDR3aa: CASSRTETYEQYF; CDR3nt: TGTGCCAGCAGCCGGACAGAAACCTACGAGCAGTACTTC